The 27 T cell receptor beta chains presented below share a single source sample, sequenced in a study of blood T cell repertoires in COVID-19 (dated by TCRdb to about 2020). Library method: the immunoSEQ multiplex PCR assay. TCRdb holds this immuneACCESS table with in-frame rearrangements only. Some clones are missing; in checked studies, unresolved V genes explain under half, and the rest has no known cause. Present in this sample are 100,000 to 120,000 clones, over 80% of which were seen just once. Roughly 4% of the sample is taken by the ten largest. The specimen sequenced was peripheral blood. These receptors all stem from a woman in her 70s with acute or convalescent COVID-19.

CDR3 sequence: CASSFGRSSGNTIYF. CDR3 in DNA: TGTGCCAGCAGTTTTGGTCGCAGCTCTGGAAACACCATATATTTT. The chain couples TRBV28 to TRBJ1-3; the D is unclear. The CDR3 length is 15 residues. Germline lookup yields CDR1 MDHEN and CDR2 SYDVKM. V was pared by 3 bases and J by 0 bases, with 9 bases between.

This clone was counted once. The rearrangement joins TRBV29-1 to TRBJ1-5; 8 bases fit TRBD1. V was clipped by 6 bases and J by 3 bases; unmatched bases: 7. Per germline, CDR1 SQVTM and CDR2 ANQGSEA. The CDR3 runs to 14 residues. The CDR3 coding sequence is TGCAGCGTCTCACAGGGGGTAAACAATCAGCCCCAGCATTTT. Translation: CSVSQGVNNQPQHF.

The chain carries TRBV7-8 and TRBJ2-1, with a tentative D call TRBD1 (5 bases). Germline loops: CDR1 SGHVS, CDR2 FQNEAQ. The CDR3 is made up of 15 amino acids. Trimming took 4 bases from V and 0 from J, leaving 10 bases between them. The CDR3 loop is CASSSDSLSYNEQFF. CDR3 DNA: TGTGCCAGCAGCTCCGACAGCCTCTCCTACAATGAGCAGTTCTTC.

The chain is built from TRBV14 and TRBJ2-2; no firm D call. Trimming cost V 0 bases and J 4 bases, with 15 bases left between them. CDR1 and CDR2 from the germline V gene are SGHDN and FVKESK. This CDR3 spans 17 amino acids. The CDR3 nucleotides read TGTGCCAGCAGCCAAGATGCCCCCACGATGCGCACCGGGGAGCTGTTTTTT. It yields the protein CASSQDAPTMRTGELFF.

This clone was seen a single time. This sequence joins TRBV5-3 and TRBJ1-2, with 10 bases matching TRBD1. TRBV5-3 is labeled an ORF, and its function is uncertain. CDR3 size: 14 residues. V trimming: 4 bases; J trimming: 5 bases; junction bases outside the gene matches: 5. The CDR3 region is CARSLRDRGYGYTF. CDR3 nucleotide sequence: TGTGCCAGAAGCCTCCGGGACAGGGGTTATGGCTACACCTTC.

This clone was detected a few times. The CDR3 sequence is CASSLNGLTNEKLFF. The CDR3 DNA is TGTGCCAGCAGTTTAAACGGGTTAACTAATGAAAAACTGTTTTTT. J is TRBJ1-4 and V is TRBV27; D is ambiguous. The germline V and J ends were trimmed by 2 bases and 1 base, with 8 bases remaining between them. The CDR3 runs 15 residues. In germline, CDR1 is MNHEY, CDR2 SMNVEV (reference sequence).

This chain links TRBV30 with TRBJ1-1, with 10 bases aligning to TRBD1. Germline CDR1 GTSNPN, CDR2 SVGIG (reference sequence). Losses at the gene ends were 3 bases for V and 11 bases for J; bases not matched to a gene: 12. The CDR3 sequence is 14 residues long. Here the CDR3 reads CAWRRPGQGPWAFF. As DNA, the CDR3 is TGTGCCTGGAGAAGGCCGGGACAGGGGCCGTGGGCTTTCTTT.

The chain is built from TRBV5-1 and TRBJ2-1; D may be TRBD1 (6 bases). Germline V CDR1 and CDR2: SGHRS, YFSETQ. The CDR3 has 15 residues. Trimming cost V 4 bases and J 3 bases, with 14 bases left between them. This CDR3 reads CASSAVTGNYNEQFF. CDR3 bases: TGCGCCAGCAGCGCAGTTACAGGGAACTACAATGAGCAGTTCTTC.

This clone has only one observation. The chain combines TRBV9 with TRBJ1-4, with D possibly matching TRBD1 (6 bases). This CDR3 comprises 15 residues. Trimming stripped 3 bases from V and 7 bases from J, with 16 bases between. Per germline, CDR1 SGDLS and CDR2 YYNGEE. CDR3 DNA sequence: TGTGCCAGCAGCGCCTCAGGGGCTTCGGGTGAAAAACTGTTTTTT. This sequence encodes CASSASGASGEKLFF.

The chain recombines TRBV3-1 (or the pseudogene TRBV3-2) with TRBJ2-7; 8 bases fit TRBD2. The CDR3 sequence is 16 residues long. The germline V gene encodes CDR1 LGHDT and CDR2 YNNKEL (reference sequence). V lost 1 base to trimming and J lost 0 bases; unmatched junction nucleotides: 5. CDR3 sequence (DNA): TGTGCCAGCAGCCAAGGACTAGCGATGATCTCCTACGAGCAGTACTTC. Encoded protein: CASSQGLAMISYEQYF.

The CDR3 spells CASSPGQGRNEQYF. CDR3 DNA sequence: TGTGCCAGCAGCCCGGGACAGGGTAGAAACGAGCAGTACTTC. The chain couples TRBV5-6 to TRBJ2-7; 9 bases line up with TRBD1. The CDR3 is made up of 14 amino acids. The V gene's germline CDR1 is SGHDT and CDR2 YYEEEE. V lost 4 bases and J lost 5; bases outside the gene matches: 7.

Only a few counts were recorded for this clone. The chain uses TRBV28 and TRBJ2-7; 7 bases fit TRBD1. The CDR3 sequence is 17 residues long. The trim removed 3 bases at V and 0 bases at J, leaving 11 bases unmatched. Germline-derived CDR1 and CDR2 are MDHEN and SYDVKM. The CDR3 DNA is TGTGCCAGCAGTTTGGACACGACAGGGCTGAGCTCCTACGAGCAGTACTTC. This translates into CASSLDTTGLSSYEQYF.

This sequence joins TRBV19 and TRBJ2-5; D is perhaps TRBD1 (6 bases). The CDR3 length is 14 residues. V dropped 1 base and J dropped 5 bases, with 11 bases sitting between them. The V gene's germline CDR1 is LNHDA and CDR2 SQIVND (reference sequence). The CDR3 region is CASSIAGAGETQYF. In nucleotides, the CDR3 is TGTGCCAGTAGTATAGCAGGGGCCGGGGAGACCCAGTACTTC.

The genes are TRBV28 and TRBJ1-5; 7 nucleotides line up with TRBD1. The CDR3 consists of 14 residues. The ends lost 8 bases at V and 6 bases at J; junction bases unmatched: 10. The germline CDR1 and CDR2 sequences are MDHEN and SYDVKM. The CDR3 nucleotides read TGTGCCAGCCTCTCAGGGGGTACCAGTCAGCCCCAGCATTTT. Protein product: CASLSGGTSQPQHF. Combining the CDR3 with reference TRBV28 and TRBJ1-5 gives the whole variable domain DVKVTQSSRYLVKRTGEKVFLECVQDMDHENMFWYRQDPGLGLRLIYFSYDVKMKEKGDIPEGYSVSREKKERFSLILESASTNQTSMYLCASLSGGTSQPQHFGDGTRLSIL.

The chain is built from TRBV27 and TRBJ2-1; D uncertain. V lost 0 bases and J lost 14, with 14 bases in between. The CDR3 is made up of 13 amino acids. Germline CDR1 is MNHEY and CDR2 is SMNVEV (reference sequence). This CDR3 is CASSLSWLDAKFF. DNA for the CDR3: TGTGCCAGCAGTTTATCGTGGCTAGACGCTAAGTTCTTC.

This rearrangement joins TRBV28 to TRBJ2-2; 10 bases align to TRBD2. The CDR3 runs to 14 residues. V was clipped by 8 bases and J by 7 bases; unmatched bases: 7. CDR1 is MDHEN and CDR2 is SYDVKM in the germline V gene. The CDR3 nucleotides read TGTGCCAGCGAGAGCGGGAGGGTTGTCGGGGAGCTGTTTTTT. Translation: CASESGRVVGELFF.

This clone showed up just a few times. V and J are TRBV10-3 and TRBJ2-2; a weak D match, TRBD2 (6 bases). The V end lost 10 bases, the J end lost 2 bases, and 11 bases lay between the germline ends. CDR3 size: 13 residues. Germline V lookup: CDR1 ENHRY, CDR2 SYGVKD. The CDR3 is CATGLENTGELFF. CDR3 coding DNA: TGTGCCACGGGACTGGAAAACACCGGGGAGCTGTTTTTT.

J is TRBJ2-2 and V is TRBV27, with TRBD1 matching over 10 bases. The CDR3 loop spans 20 amino acids. The V gene end was trimmed by 2 bases and the J gene end by 3 bases; junction bases not matched to a gene: 15. Germline V CDR1 and CDR2: MNHEY, SMNVEV (reference sequence). The CDR3 spells CASSLGDRGSLGGDTGELFF. CDR3 DNA: TGTGCCAGCAGTTTAGGGGACAGGGGATCCTTGGGCGGAGACACCGGGGAGCTGTTTTTT.

CDR3 coding DNA: TGTGCCAGCAGTCCCACCGGACAGGGGGCGCGAACCGGGGAGCTGTTTTTT. Amino acids: CASSPTGQGARTGELFF. The V call is TRBV28, the J call TRBJ2-2; 11 nucleotides line up with TRBD1. Trimming removed 5 bases from V and 5 bases from J; junction bases left unmatched: 10. The CDR3 is made up of 17 amino acids. In germline, CDR1 is MDHEN, CDR2 SYDVKM. The full variable domain, with the rest looked up from reference TRBV28 and TRBJ2-2, is DVKVTQSSRYLVKRTGEKVFLECVQDMDHENMFWYRQDPGLGLRLIYFSYDVKMKEKGDIPEGYSVSREKKERFSLILESASTNQTSMYLCASSPTGQGARTGELFFGEGSRLTVL.

The V and J genes are TRBV5-1 and TRBJ1-1; no clear D. This CDR3 has 13 amino acids. Trimming left V 2 bases short and J 1 base short, with 6 bases between. Germline-derived CDR1 and CDR2 are SGHRS and YFSETQ. Written as DNA, the CDR3 is TGCGCCAGCAGCTTTGGAGGGAACACTGAAGCTTTCTTT. Protein product: CASSFGGNTEAFF.

As regards this clone: Germline is not matched at one junction end, which may reflect a read error. The chain joins TRBV25-1 to TRBJ1-1; 10 nucleotides match TRBD1. CDR3 size: 12 residues. Per the germline V gene, CDR1 is MGHDK and CDR2 is SYGVNS. Written as DNA, the CDR3 is TGTGCCAGCAGTGATGTAGGACAGGGGGTGCTCTTT. It translates to CASSDVGQGVLF.

This clone was detected a few times. The chain couples TRBV4-3 to TRBJ1-3, with D uncertain. Trimming left V 0 bases short and J 4 bases short, with 4 bases between. Germline loops: CDR1 LGHNA, CDR2 YSLEER. This CDR3 spans 13 amino acids. CDR3 loop: CASSQDKGNTIYF. CDR3 nucleotide sequence: TGCGCCAGCAGCCAAGATAAAGGAAACACCATATATTTT.

The chain couples TRBV11-2 to TRBJ2-2; the D gene is possibly TRBD2 (5 bases). This CDR3 spans 18 amino acids. The ends were cut back, 0 bases at V and 3 bases at J, with 17 bases in the middle. Germline CDR1 and CDR2: SGHAT and FQNNGV. The CDR3 is CASSLDRAAVRDTGELFF. The CDR3 DNA follows: TGTGCCAGCAGCTTAGATCGGGCGGCAGTGAGGGACACCGGGGAGCTGTTTTTT. Complete variable domain (other parts from reference TRBV11-2 and TRBJ2-2): EAGVAQSPRYKIIEKRQSVAFWCNPISGHATLYWYQQILGQGPKLLIQFQNNGVVDDSQLPKDRFSAERLKGVDSTLKIQPAKLEDSAVYLCASSLDRAAVRDTGELFFGEGSRLTVL.

CDR3 residues: CASSQVAGNTIYF. DNA of the CDR3: TGTGCCAGCAGCCAAGTGGCAGGAAACACCATATATTTT. J is TRBJ1-3 and V is TRBV14; D not resolved. V was pared by 1 base and J by 4 bases, with 5 bases between. Per germline, CDR1 SGHDN and CDR2 FVKESK. This CDR3 has 13 residues.

DNA of the CDR3: TGTGCCAGCAGTTGGGAACGGGGGGAAAACATTCAGTACTTC. This sequence encodes CASSWERGENIQYF. The chain links TRBV2 to TRBJ2-4; 7 bases match TRBD2. Germline values: CDR1 SNHLY, CDR2 FYNNEI. With V trimmed by 5 bases and J by 5 bases, 6 bases remained unmatched. This CDR3 has 14 amino acids.

CDR3 nucleotide sequence: TGTGCCAGCAGCTTAGGCGGGGGGCGCTCCTACGAGCAGTACGTC. It is translated as CASSLGGGRSYEQYV. The V call is TRBV7-8, the J call TRBJ2-7, with 8 bases that match TRBD2. The V and J ends lost 1 base and 0 bases, in that order; junction bases with no gene match: 2. This CDR3 has 15 residues. CDR1 is SGHVS, CDR2 FQNEAQ, per germline.

The rearrangement links TRBV18 to TRBJ2-3, with TRBD1 as a possible D gene (5 bases). The CDR3 length is 14 residues. Germline CDR1 is KGHSH and CDR2 is LQKENI. V was trimmed by 3 bases and J by 0 bases, leaving 7 bases between them. The DNA of the CDR3 is TGTGCCAGCTCACCGGACACAAGCACAGATACGCAGTATTTT. It encodes CASSPDTSTDTQYF.